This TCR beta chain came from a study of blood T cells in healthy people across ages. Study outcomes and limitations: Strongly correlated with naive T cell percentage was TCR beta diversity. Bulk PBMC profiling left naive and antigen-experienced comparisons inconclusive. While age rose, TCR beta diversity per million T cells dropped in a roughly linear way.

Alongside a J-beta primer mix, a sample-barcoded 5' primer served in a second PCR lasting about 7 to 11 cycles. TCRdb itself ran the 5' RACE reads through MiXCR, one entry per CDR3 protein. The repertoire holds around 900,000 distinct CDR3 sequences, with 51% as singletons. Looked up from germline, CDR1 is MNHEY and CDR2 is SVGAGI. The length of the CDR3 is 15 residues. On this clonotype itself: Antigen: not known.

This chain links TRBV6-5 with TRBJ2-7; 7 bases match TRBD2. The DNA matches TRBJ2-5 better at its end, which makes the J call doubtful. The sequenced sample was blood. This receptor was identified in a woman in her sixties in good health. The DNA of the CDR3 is TGTGCCAGCAGTGACCTAAGCGCGGGGGTAGGGACCCAGTACTTC. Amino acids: CASSDLSAGVGTQYF.